This TCR beta chain is drawn from a study of blood T cell repertoires in COVID-19. Whole-study context: PBMCs, B-cell-depleted T cells, or T cells were the source of the cDNA or gDNA that made up the material.

Per the study methods: The assay estimated nucleated cells by amplifying reference gene primers. Sequenced by immunoSEQ multiplex PCR; TCRdb stores in-frame clones only, minus some. V, J and clone size derive from that table, while D and trimming were established from the DNA sequence. The sample has 75,000 or so clones; 88% are singletons. The CDR3 contains 17 residues. Trimming took 4 bases from V and 4 from J; bases not matched to a gene: 15. Per germline, CDR1 SQVTM and CDR2 ANQGSEA. The chain combines TRBV29-1 with TRBJ2-1, with TRBD2 matching 8 bases. This clonotype was sampled from a man between 45 and 60 years old with acute or convalescent COVID-19. The specimen sequenced was peripheral blood. DNA of the CDR3: TGCAGCGTTGGGCGGTCAGCGGGGGAGAACCCATACAATGAGCAGTTCTTC. It translates to CSVGRSAGENPYNEQFF.